Given below is one TCR beta chain in context. This clone's antigen is unknown. No quality values exist for individual bases; no much larger clone is one base distant. The CDR3, cysteine through phenylalanine, is 14 amino acids long. The DNA shown is the 42-base CDR3, in frame from base 1. Per the germline V gene, KGHDR is the CDR1 and SFDVKD is the CDR2. V lost 5 bases and J lost 6 bases, and the count of bases not matched to a germline gene is 7. In light of the paper, this sample's time point label describes: baseline before first vaccination. Vaccinee samples were obtained from the UK trials COV001 and COV002, which included a single-blind randomized controlled phase 2/3 trial of AZD1222 (ChAdOx1 nCoV-19) in healthy adults. For TCRbeta chain sequencing, PBMC samples from trial participants were taken at day 0 and at day 28 after the second dose. This record belongs to a study of T cell responses to AZD1222 COVID-19 vaccine (dated by TCRdb to the early 2020s). Looking at the study overall: AZD1222 recipients with second doses at about 4 weeks or about 12 weeks were pooled, because spike-specific TCR depth and breadth did not differ between schedules. A total of just over 230 trial participants underwent TCR sequencing, of whom 200 to 220 had received two doses of AZD1222 and 26 had received two doses of the MenACWY control vaccine. Enrollment into the trials was organized by age into subgroups of 18-55, 56-69 and 70-plus years, and those subgroups contained approximately 150, 30 and 60 TCR-sequenced participants, respectively.

The CDR3 regions of human TCRbeta chains were analyzed by immunosequencing. The authors processed their data as follows. TCRs in the repertoires were compared against a reference library of SARS-CoV-2-specific TCRs that had been generated with the MIRA antigen-specificity platform. Breadth was defined as the fraction of unique TCRs that were SARS-CoV-2-associated. Depth was defined as the fraction of total T cells that were SARS-CoV-2-associated. Using the MIRA data, every spike-specific TCR was mapped to the spike region that the TCR reacted to and assigned to either a CD4 or a CD8 class. Log10-transformed breadth and depth values were compared by one-way ANOVA with Sidak's multiple comparisons tests. TCRdb provides this immuneACCESS table in a form limited to in-frame rearrangements. Some clones are lacking; in checked studies, under half of them reflect an unresolved V gene, and why the rest are absent is not known. D and trimming were read from the DNA, whereas the V and J calls and clone size are those reported in that table. Counted in this sample were some 110,000 clones; 80% to 90% of them appeared once. The leading ten clones occupy approximately 10% of the sample.

Paper-wide results and their limitations: Conclusions about previously exposed vaccinees are limited, since just 6 or 7 AZD1222 recipients were seropositive for SARS-CoV-2 at baseline. Reportedly, almost half of the unique spike-specific TCRs recognized epitopes lying outside the regions that are mutated in the B.1.351 and B.1.1.7 variants. The 56-69-year group was small, and its depth increase did not reach significance, likely because of low power. Because no day 14 peak-response samples were available, repertoires were characterized only after the peak T cell response. Participants were mostly white British and included more females than males, and it was suggested by the authors that clonal diversity may have been underestimated. After two AZD1222 doses, spike-specific TCR breadth and depth were significantly higher than at day 0 and than in MenACWY recipients. The whole spike protein was spanned by vaccine-associated CD4 TCRs, and dominant responses were seen in regions 160-218 and 743-854.

The specimen was peripheral blood, collected on day 0 of AZD1222 vaccination. The rearranged chain carries TRBV24-1 and TRBJ1-2; 8 bases in between match TRBD1. The source is an adult in good health. The bases are TGTGCCACCAGTGTTAAGGACAGGGCAAATGGCTACACCTTC. Translated, this is CATSVKDRANGYTF.